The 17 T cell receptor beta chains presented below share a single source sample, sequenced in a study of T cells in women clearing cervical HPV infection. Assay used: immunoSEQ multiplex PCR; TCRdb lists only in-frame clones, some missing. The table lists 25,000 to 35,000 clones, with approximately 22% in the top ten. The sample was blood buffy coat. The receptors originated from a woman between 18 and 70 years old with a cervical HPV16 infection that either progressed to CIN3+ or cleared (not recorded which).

This CDR3 reads CASSFSGGWKETQYF. The part of the CDR3 DNA that was read is TGTGCCAGCAGTTTCTCAGGGGGATGGAAAGAGACG. This chain uses TRBV12-3 or TRBV12-4 with TRBJ2-3; TRBD1 matches at 7 bases. Read sequence stops 3 residues before the CDR3 end, and the germline J gene provides the missing end. This CDR3 is 15 amino acids long.

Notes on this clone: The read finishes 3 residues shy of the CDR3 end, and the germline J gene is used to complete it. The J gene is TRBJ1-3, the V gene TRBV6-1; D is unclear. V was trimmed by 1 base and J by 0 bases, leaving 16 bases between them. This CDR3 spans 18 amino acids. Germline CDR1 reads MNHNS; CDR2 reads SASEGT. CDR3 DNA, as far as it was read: TGTGCCAGCAGTGAAGTCGCTAGCGGGTGGATCTCTGGAAACACC. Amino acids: CASSEVASGWISGNT. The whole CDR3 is CASSEVASGWISGNTIYF.

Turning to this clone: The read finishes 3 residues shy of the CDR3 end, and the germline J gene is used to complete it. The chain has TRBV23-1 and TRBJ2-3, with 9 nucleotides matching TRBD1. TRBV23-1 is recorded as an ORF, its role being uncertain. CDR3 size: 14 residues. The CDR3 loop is CASNQDRGDETQYF. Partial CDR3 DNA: TGCGCCAGCAATCAGGACAGGGGTGATGAGACG.

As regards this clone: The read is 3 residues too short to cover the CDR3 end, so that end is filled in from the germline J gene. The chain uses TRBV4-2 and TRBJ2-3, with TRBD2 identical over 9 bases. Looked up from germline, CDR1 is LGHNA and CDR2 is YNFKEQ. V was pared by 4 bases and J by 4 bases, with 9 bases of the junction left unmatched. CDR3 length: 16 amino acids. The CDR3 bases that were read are TGTGCCAGCAGCCCCCGCCAAGCGGGAGGTCCAGATACG. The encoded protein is CASSPRQAGGPDT. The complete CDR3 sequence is CASSPRQAGGPDTQYF.

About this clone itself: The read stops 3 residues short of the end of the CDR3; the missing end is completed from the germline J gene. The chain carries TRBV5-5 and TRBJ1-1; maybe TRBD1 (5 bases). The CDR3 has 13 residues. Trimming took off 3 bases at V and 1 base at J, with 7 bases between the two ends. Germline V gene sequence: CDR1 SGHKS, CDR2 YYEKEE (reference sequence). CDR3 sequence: CASSWTSNTEAFF. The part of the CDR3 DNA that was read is TGTGCCAGCAGCTGGACATCGAACACTGAA.

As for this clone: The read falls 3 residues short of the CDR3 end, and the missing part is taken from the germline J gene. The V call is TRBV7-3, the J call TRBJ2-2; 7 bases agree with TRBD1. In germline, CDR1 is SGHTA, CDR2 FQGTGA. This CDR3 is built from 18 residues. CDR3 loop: CASSSAGGLYSGANVLFF. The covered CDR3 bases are TGTGCCAGCAGCTCCGCAGGGGGTCTTTACTCTGGGGCCAACGTG.

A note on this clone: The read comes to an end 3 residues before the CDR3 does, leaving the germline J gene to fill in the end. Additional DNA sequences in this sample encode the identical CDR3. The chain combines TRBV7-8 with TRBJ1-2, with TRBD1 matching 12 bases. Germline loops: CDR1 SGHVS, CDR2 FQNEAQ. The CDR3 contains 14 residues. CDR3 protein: CASSAGTGGLGYTF. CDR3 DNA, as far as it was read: TGTGCCAGCAGCGCAGGGACAGGGGGCCTTGGA.

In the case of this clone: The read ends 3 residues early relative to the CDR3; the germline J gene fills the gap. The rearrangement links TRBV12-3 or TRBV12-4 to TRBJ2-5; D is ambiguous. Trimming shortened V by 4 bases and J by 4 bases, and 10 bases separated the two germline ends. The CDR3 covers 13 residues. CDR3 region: CASSSTQRETQYF. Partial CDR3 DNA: TGTGCCAGCAGTTCGACTCAGAGAGAGACC.

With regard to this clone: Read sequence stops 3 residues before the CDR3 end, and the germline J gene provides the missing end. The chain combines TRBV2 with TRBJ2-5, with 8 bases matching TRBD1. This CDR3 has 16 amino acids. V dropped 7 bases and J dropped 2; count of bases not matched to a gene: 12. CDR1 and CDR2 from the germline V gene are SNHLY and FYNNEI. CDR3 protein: CASIRGAGGVQETQYF. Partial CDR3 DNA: TGTGCCAGCATAAGGGGGGCAGGGGGCGTGCAAGAGACC. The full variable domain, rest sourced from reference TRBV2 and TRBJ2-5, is EPEVTQTPSHQVTQMGQEVILRCVPISNHLYFYWYRQILGQKVEFLVSFYNNEISEKSEIFDDQFSVERPDGSNFTLKIRSTKLEDSAMYFCASIRGAGGVQETQYFGPGTRLLVL.

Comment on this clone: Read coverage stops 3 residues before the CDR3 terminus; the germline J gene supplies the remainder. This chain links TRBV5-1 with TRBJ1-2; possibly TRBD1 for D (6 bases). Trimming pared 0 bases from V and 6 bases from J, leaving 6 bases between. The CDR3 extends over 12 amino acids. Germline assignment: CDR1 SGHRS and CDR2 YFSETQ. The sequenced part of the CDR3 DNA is TGCGCCAGCAGCTTGGGACAGGATGGC. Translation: CASSLGQDG. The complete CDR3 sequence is CASSLGQDGYTF. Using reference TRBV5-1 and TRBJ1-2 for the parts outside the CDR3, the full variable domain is KAGVTQTPRYLIKTRGQQVTLSCSPISGHRSVSWYQQTPGQGLQFLFEYFSETQRNKGNFPGRFSGRQFSNSRSEMNVSTLELGDSALYLCASSLGQDGYTFGSGTRLTVV.

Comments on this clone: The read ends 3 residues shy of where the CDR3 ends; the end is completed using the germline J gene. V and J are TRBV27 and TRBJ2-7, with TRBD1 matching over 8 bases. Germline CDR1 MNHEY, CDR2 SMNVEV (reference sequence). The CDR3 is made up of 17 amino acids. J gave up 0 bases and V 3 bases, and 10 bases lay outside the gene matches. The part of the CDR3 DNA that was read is TGTGCCAGCAGTTTCGTCAGGGGGCATACCTTCTCCTACGAG. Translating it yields CASSFVRGHTFSYE. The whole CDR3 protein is CASSFVRGHTFSYEQYF.

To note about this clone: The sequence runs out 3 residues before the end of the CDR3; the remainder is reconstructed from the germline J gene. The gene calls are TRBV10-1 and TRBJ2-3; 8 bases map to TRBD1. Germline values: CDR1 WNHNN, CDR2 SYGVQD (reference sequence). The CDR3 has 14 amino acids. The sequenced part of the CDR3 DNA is TGCGCCAGCAGTGAGGGGACAGGTGAAGAGACG. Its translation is CASSEGTGEET. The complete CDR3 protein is CASSEGTGEETQYF.

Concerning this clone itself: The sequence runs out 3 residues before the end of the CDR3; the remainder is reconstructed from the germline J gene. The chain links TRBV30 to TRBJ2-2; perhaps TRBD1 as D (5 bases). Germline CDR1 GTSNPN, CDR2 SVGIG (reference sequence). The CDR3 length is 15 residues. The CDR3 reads CAWSVGQGFSSPLFF. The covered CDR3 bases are TGTGCCTGGAGTGTCGGGCAGGGATTTAGTTCACCG.

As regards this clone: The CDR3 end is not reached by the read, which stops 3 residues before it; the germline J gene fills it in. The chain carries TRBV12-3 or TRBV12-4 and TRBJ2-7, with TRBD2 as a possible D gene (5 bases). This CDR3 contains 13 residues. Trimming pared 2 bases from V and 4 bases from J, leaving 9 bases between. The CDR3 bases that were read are TGTGCCAGCAGTTTACTAGCAGCTTACGAG. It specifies CASSLLAAYE. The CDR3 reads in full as CASSLLAAYEQYF.

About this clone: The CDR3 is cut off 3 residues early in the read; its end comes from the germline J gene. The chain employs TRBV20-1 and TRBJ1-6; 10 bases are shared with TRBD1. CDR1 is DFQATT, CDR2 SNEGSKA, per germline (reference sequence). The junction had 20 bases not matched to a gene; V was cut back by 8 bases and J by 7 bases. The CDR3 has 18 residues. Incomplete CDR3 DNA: TGCAGTCCCCCGAGAACGACAGGGGGCAATGGCATAAATTCACCC. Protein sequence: CSPPRTTGGNGINSP. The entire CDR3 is CSPPRTTGGNGINSPLHF.

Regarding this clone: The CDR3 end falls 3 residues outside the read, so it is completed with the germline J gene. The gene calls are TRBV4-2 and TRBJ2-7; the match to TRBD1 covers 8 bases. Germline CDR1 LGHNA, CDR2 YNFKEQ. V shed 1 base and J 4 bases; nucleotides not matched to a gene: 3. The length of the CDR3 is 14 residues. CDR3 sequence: CASSQAGGGYEQYF. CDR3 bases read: TGTGCCAGCAGCCAAGCAGGGGGCGGTTACGAG.

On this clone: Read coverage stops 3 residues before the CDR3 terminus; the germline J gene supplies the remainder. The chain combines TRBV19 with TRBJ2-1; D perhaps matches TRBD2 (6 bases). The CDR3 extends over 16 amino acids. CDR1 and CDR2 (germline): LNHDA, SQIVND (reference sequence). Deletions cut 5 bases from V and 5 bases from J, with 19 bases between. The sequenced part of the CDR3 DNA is TGTGCCAGTAGTCTCCGGGACTTGATCGTGAACAATGAG. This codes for CASSLRDLIVNNE. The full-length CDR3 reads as CASSLRDLIVNNEQFF.